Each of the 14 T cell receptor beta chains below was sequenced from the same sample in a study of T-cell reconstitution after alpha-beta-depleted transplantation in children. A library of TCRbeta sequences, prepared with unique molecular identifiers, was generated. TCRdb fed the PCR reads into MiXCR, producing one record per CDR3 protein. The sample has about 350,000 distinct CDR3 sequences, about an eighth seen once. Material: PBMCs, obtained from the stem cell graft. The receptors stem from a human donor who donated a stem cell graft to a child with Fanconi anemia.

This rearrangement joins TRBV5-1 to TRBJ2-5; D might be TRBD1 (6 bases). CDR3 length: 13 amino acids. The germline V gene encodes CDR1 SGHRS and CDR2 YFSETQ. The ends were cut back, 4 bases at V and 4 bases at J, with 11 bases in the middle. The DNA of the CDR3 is TGCGCCAGCAGCGGGACGACAGGAGAGACCCAGTACTTC. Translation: CASSGTTGETQYF.

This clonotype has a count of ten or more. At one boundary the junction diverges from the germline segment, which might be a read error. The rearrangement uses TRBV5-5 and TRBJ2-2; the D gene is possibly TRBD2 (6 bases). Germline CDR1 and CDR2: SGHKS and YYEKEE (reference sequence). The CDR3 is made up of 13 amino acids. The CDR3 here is CASSGSDGGELLF. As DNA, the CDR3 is TGTGCCTCCTCGGGGAGCGACGGCGGGGAGCTGTTGTTT.

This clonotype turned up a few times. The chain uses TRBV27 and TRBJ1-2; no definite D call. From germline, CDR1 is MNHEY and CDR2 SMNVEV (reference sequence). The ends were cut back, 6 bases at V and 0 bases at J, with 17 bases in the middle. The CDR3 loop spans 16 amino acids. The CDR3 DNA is TGTGCCAGCAGATTCAAGGACGGATTAGCTAACTATGGCTACACCTTC. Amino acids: CASRFKDGLANYGYTF.

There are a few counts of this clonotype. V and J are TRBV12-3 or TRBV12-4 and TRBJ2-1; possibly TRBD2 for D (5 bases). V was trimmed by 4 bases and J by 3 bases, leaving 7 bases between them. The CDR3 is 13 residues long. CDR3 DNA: TGTGCCAGCAGTTACGGGGTCTACAATGAGCAGTTCTTC. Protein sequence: CASSYGVYNEQFF.

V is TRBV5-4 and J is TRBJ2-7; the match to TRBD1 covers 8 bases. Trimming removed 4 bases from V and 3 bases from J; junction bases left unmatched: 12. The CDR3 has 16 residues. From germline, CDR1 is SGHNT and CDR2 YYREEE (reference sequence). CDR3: CASSRPGTGDFYEQYF. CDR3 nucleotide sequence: TGTGCCAGCAGCCGTCCCGGGACAGGCGACTTCTACGAGCAGTACTTC. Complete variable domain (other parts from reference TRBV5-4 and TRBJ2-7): ETGVTQSPTHLIKTRGQQVTLRCSSQSGHNTVSWYQQALGQGPQFIFQYYREEENGRGNFPPRFSGLQFPNYSSELNVNALELDDSALYLCASSRPGTGDFYEQYFGPGTRLTVT.

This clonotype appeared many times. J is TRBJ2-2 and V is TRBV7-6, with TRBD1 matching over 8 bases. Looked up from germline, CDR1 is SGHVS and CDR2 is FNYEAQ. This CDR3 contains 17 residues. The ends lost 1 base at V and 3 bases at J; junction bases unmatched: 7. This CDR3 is CASSLDATGVDTGELFF. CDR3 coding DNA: TGTGCCAGCAGCTTAGACGCGACAGGGGTGGACACCGGGGAGCTGTTTTTT.

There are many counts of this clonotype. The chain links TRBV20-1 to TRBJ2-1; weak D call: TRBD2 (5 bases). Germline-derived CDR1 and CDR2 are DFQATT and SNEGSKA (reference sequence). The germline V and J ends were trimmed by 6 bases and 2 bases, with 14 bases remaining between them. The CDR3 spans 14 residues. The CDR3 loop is CSATPSQTYNEQFF. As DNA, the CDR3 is TGCAGTGCAACCCCTAGCCAGACCTACAATGAGCAGTTCTTC.

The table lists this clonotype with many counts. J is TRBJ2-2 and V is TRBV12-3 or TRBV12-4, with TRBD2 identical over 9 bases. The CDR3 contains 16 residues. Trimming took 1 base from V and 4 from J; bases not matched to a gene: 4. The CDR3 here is CASSLGAGGTTGELFF. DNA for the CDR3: TGTGCCAGCAGTTTAGGAGCGGGGGGTACCACCGGGGAGCTGTTTTTT.

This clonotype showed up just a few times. The CDR3 DNA reads TGCGCCAGCAGCTTGGGACCCGGGGTCTCCTACAATGAGCAGTTCTTC. The encoded protein is CASSLGPGVSYNEQFF. The chain combines TRBV5-1 with TRBJ2-1; D is possibly TRBD2 (5 bases). The CDR3 is 16 amino acids. V gave up 0 bases and J gave up 0 bases, with 10 bases separating them. The germline V gene encodes CDR1 SGHRS and CDR2 YFSETQ.

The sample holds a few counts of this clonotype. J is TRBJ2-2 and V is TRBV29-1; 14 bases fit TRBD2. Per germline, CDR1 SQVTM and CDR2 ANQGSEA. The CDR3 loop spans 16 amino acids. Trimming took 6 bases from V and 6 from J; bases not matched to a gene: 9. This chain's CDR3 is CSVRTSGGIAPGELFF. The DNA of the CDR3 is TGCAGCGTCAGGACTAGCGGGGGGATTGCCCCCGGGGAGCTGTTTTTT.

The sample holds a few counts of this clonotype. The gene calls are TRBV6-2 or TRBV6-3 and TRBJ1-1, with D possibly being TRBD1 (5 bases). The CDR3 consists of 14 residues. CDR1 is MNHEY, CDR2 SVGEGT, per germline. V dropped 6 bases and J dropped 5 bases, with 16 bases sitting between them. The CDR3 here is CASRQDFPGTEAFF. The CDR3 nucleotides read TGTGCCAGCAGACAGGACTTCCCAGGGACTGAAGCTTTCTTT.

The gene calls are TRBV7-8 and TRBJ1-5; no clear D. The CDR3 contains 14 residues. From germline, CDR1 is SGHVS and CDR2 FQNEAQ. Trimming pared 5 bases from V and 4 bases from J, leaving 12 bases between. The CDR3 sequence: CASSDIRGNQPQHF. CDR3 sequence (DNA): TGTGCCAGCAGCGATATACGGGGAAATCAGCCCCAGCATTTT.

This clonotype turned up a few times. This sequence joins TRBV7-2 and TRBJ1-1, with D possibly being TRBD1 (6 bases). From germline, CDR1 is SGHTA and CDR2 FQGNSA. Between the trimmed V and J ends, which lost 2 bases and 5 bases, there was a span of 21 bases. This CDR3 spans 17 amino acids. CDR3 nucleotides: TGTGCCAGCAGCTTATTTTATGGGGGCGTGGGTAAAACTGAAGCTTTCTTT. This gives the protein CASSLFYGGVGKTEAFF.

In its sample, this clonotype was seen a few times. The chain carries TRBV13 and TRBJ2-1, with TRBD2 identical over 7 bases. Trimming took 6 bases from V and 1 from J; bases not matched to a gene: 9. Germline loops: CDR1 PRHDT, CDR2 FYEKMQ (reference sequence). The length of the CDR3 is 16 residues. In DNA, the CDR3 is TGTGCCAGCAGACTGTTTGGGGGGGGTTCCTACAATGAGCAGTTCTTC. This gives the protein CASRLFGGGSYNEQFF.